This note documents a single TCR beta chain sequence. This sample stems from a study of control samples from healthy donors and cancer patients. The V gene lost 8 bases and the J gene lost 6 bases, with 13 bases spanning the gap. There are 13 residues in the CDR3. Germline-derived CDR1 and CDR2 are SGHNT and YENEEA. This table comes from immunoSEQ multiplex PCR, and its TCRdb copy is limited to in-frame clones, with some not included. The sample holds some 130,000 clones, more than 70% seen once. Material: blood. The chain is built from TRBV11-3 and TRBJ2-2; D may be TRBD1 (7 bases). This receptor was obtained from a man aged 35 to 55 in good health. The CDR3: CASGLRGAGELFF. The CDR3 coding sequence is TGTGCCAGCGGGCTCAGGGGGGCCGGGGAGCTGTTTTTT.